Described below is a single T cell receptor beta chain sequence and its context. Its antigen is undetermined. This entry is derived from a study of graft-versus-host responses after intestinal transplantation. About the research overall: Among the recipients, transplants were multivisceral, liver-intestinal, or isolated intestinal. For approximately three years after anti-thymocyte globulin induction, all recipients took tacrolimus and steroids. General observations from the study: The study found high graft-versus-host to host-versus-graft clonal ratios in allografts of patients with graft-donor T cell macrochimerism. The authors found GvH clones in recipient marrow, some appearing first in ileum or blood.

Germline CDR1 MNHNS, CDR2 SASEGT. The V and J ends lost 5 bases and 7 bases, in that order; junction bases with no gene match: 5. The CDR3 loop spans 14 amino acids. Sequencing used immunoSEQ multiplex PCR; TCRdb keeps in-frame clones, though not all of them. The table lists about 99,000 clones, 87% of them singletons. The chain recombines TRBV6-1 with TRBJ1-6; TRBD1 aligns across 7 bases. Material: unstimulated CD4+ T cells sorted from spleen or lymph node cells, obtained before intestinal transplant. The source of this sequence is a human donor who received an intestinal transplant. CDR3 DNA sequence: TGTGCCAGCAGTCAGGGACAGATAAATTCACCCCTCCACTTT. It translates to CASSQGQINSPLHF.